Each of the 32 T cell receptor beta chains below was sequenced from the same sample in a study of OX40 agonist ivuxolimab in advanced cancers. The method was immunoSEQ multiplex PCR; TCRdb's version includes in-frame clones alone and lacks a portion of them. Of tens of thousands of clones listed, over 90% are singletons. The material sequenced was CD4+ or CD8+ T cells sorted from blood, taken in a trial of the OX40 agonist ivuxolimab. The receptors here all came from an adult with an advanced solid tumor such as melanoma, head and neck, liver or kidney cancer.

This sequence joins TRBV4-1 and TRBJ2-1; 10 bases fit TRBD1. J lost 8 bases, V lost 5 bases, and 9 bases had no gene match. This CDR3 region has 15 residues. Germline loops: CDR1 MGHRA, CDR2 YSYEKL. CDR3 protein: CASSNPGTGDHEQFF. CDR3 DNA: TGCGCCAGCAGCAATCCCGGGACAGGGGATCATGAGCAGTTCTTC.

The chain joins TRBV28 to TRBJ2-1, with a weak D call TRBD1 (5 bases). The CDR3 extends over 19 amino acids. The V and J ends lost 1 base and 7 bases respectively, with 26 bases between them. Germline V gene sequence: CDR1 MDHEN, CDR2 SYDVKM. CDR3 bases: TGTGCCAGCAGTTTATTGGGGCACCCTAAGGGTCTCCGAACAAATGAGCAGTTCTTC. Protein product: CASSLLGHPKGLRTNEQFF. The full variable domain, rest sourced from reference TRBV28 and TRBJ2-1, is DVKVTQSSRYLVKRTGEKVFLECVQDMDHENMFWYRQDPGLGLRLIYFSYDVKMKEKGDIPEGYSVSREKKERFSLILESASTNQTSMYLCASSLLGHPKGLRTNEQFFGPGTRLTVL.

The J gene is TRBJ1-1, the V gene TRBV4-1; maybe TRBD1 (5 bases). The germline gives CDR1 MGHRA, CDR2 YSYEKL. V lost 2 bases and J 12 bases, leaving 13 bases between the germline ends. There are 12 residues in the CDR3. The CDR3 coding sequence is TGCGCCAGCAGCCAACCCCCTCTGGGACCTTTCTTT. This codes for CASSQPPLGPFF.

The chain recombines TRBV4-3 with TRBJ2-1; 8 bases are shared with TRBD1. The CDR3 has 14 residues. Germline trimming cut 5 bases from V and 9 bases from J; bases unmatched to any gene: 9. Germline V gives CDR1 LGHNA, CDR2 YSLEER. The CDR3 sequence is CASSVGQGTGEQFF. The CDR3 region has the DNA TGCGCCAGCAGCGTCGGACAGGGAACGGGTGAGCAGTTCTTC.

J is TRBJ2-2 and V is TRBV28, with a possible D match to TRBD2 (6 bases). Per the germline V gene, CDR1 is MDHEN and CDR2 is SYDVKM. The V end lost 10 bases, the J end lost 4 bases, and 28 bases lay between the germline ends. The CDR3 contains 18 residues. CDR3 DNA sequence: TGTGCCACCCAAGGAGGGGAGCAGGCGGAGTGGGGCACCGGGGAGCTGTTTTTT. Translated, it gives CATQGGEQAEWGTGELFF. Full variable domain (rest looked up from reference TRBV28 and TRBJ2-2): DVKVTQSSRYLVKRTGEKVFLECVQDMDHENMFWYRQDPGLGLRLIYFSYDVKMKEKGDIPEGYSVSREKKERFSLILESASTNQTSMYLCATQGGEQAEWGTGELFFGEGSRLTVL.

The chain uses TRBV28 and TRBJ1-1, with a tentative D call TRBD1 (5 bases). The CDR3 sequence is 13 residues long. Germline-derived CDR1 and CDR2 are MDHEN and SYDVKM. The germline V and J ends were trimmed by 5 bases and 3 bases, with 10 bases remaining between them. The CDR3 DNA is TGTGCCAGCAGTCCCACGGGGGACACTGAAGCTTTCTTT. Translating it yields CASSPTGDTEAFF.

This clone appeared once. The rearrangement links TRBV4-1 to TRBJ2-1, with 13 bases lining up with TRBD2. The trim removed 4 bases at V and 7 bases at J, leaving 13 bases unmatched. The CDR3 covers 18 residues. Germline V CDR1 and CDR2: MGHRA, YSYEKL. CDR3 region: CASSPPTSGRTHGNEQFF. The CDR3 coding sequence is TGCGCCAGCAGCCCTCCGACTAGCGGGAGGACTCACGGGAATGAGCAGTTCTTC.

This clone was counted a single time. J is TRBJ1-5 and V is TRBV28; TRBD1 matches 8 bases. CDR1 is MDHEN and CDR2 is SYDVKM in the germline V gene. The CDR3 is 14 residues long. Losses at the gene ends were 4 bases for V and 4 bases for J; bases not matched to a gene: 3. The CDR3 is CASSWTGWNQPQHF. The CDR3 DNA follows: TGTGCCAGCAGTTGGACAGGGTGGAATCAGCCCCAGCATTTT. Based on the CDR3 plus reference TRBV28 and TRBJ1-5, the full variable domain is DVKVTQSSRYLVKRTGEKVFLECVQDMDHENMFWYRQDPGLGLRLIYFSYDVKMKEKGDIPEGYSVSREKKERFSLILESASTNQTSMYLCASSWTGWNQPQHFGDGTRLSIL.

As to this clone: Other DNA variants within this sample encode the same CDR3. The chain carries TRBV19 and TRBJ2-1; 7 bases align to TRBD1. Germline V gene lookup returns CDR1 LNHDA and CDR2 SQIVND (reference sequence). CDR3 length equals 15 residues. V was pared by 2 bases and J by 1 base, with 2 bases of the junction left unmatched. Written as DNA, the CDR3 is TGTGCCAGTAGTATATCAGGGGGATCCTACAATGAGCAGTTCTTC. Protein: CASSISGGSYNEQFF.

J is TRBJ1-1 and V is TRBV9; weak D call: TRBD1 (5 bases). Germline CDR1 SGDLS, CDR2 YYNGEE. Trimming pared 3 bases from V and 7 bases from J, leaving 16 bases between. The CDR3 extends over 14 amino acids. The CDR3 sequence: CASSGDGGTSEAFF. The DNA for the CDR3 is TGTGCCAGCAGCGGTGACGGGGGAACAAGTGAAGCTTTCTTT.

The genes are TRBV10-3 and TRBJ2-3; TRBD1 or TRBD2 may be the D gene (5 bases each). There are 17 residues in the CDR3. V lost 0 bases to trimming and J lost 5 bases, with 18 bases between them. CDR1 ENHRY and CDR2 SYGVKD come from the germline V gene. The CDR3 region has the DNA TGTGCCATCAGTGAGTCCGGGACGGGAATATTTAGAGATACGCAGTATTTT. This sequence encodes CAISESGTGIFRDTQYF.

This chain links TRBV7-6 with TRBJ2-3; unclear D gene. Germline V CDR1 and CDR2: SGHVS, FNYEAQ. Trimming took off 1 base at V and 2 bases at J, with 10 bases between the two ends. The CDR3 extends over 15 amino acids. The CDR3 spells CASSLDGSPTDTQYF. CDR3 in DNA: TGTGCCAGCAGCTTAGACGGCAGCCCCACAGATACGCAGTATTTT.

The V call is TRBV7-9, the J call TRBJ2-1, with 7 bases identical to TRBD2. The CDR3 spans 12 residues. Trimming cost V 5 bases and J 9 bases; bases outside gene matches: 4. CDR1 SEHNR and CDR2 FQNEAQ come from the germline V gene (reference sequence). CDR3 sequence (DNA): TGTGCCAGCAGCCTCTCGGGGGGTGAGCAGTTCTTC. Translating it yields CASSLSGGEQFF.

V usage is TRBV30 and J usage is TRBJ1-5; 9 bases are shared with TRBD1. Germline V lookup: CDR1 GTSNPN, CDR2 SVGIG (reference sequence). V lost 2 bases, J lost 1 base, and 3 bases stayed unmatched. This CDR3 contains 15 residues. The CDR3: CAWSTGTGSNQPQHF. The CDR3 DNA reads as TGTGCCTGGAGTACCGGGACAGGGAGCAATCAGCCCCAGCATTTT.

The rearrangement joins TRBV28 to TRBJ1-1; no clear D. The CDR3 runs 13 residues. CDR1 is MDHEN and CDR2 is SYDVKM in the germline V gene. Trimming took off 5 bases at V and 3 bases at J, with 10 bases between the two ends. CDR3 coding DNA: TGTGCCAGCAGTCGGACTGAGGACACTGAAGCTTTCTTT. Its translation is CASSRTEDTEAFF.

This chain links TRBV28 with TRBJ1-1; a possible D gene is TRBD1 (5 bases). Germline V lookup: CDR1 MDHEN, CDR2 SYDVKM. Trimming stripped 1 base from V and 3 bases from J, with 9 bases between. The CDR3 spans 14 residues. CDR3 coding DNA: TGTGCCAGCAGTTTATATTTGACAGACACTGAAGCTTTCTTT. Translating it yields CASSLYLTDTEAFF.

The V gene is TRBV9, the J gene TRBJ2-1; D perhaps matches TRBD2 (5 bases). In germline, CDR1 is SGDLS, CDR2 YYNGEE. CDR3 size: 14 residues. Between the trimmed V and J ends, which lost 0 bases and 6 bases, there was a span of 10 bases. CDR3 in amino acids: CASSVGGIGNEQFF. Written as DNA, the CDR3 is TGTGCCAGCAGCGTAGGAGGGATCGGCAATGAGCAGTTCTTC.

This sequence joins TRBV27 and TRBJ2-3; unclear D gene. V was clipped by 4 bases and J by 1 base, with 12 bases between them. CDR3 length: 15 amino acids. Germline-derived CDR1 and CDR2 are MNHEY and SMNVEV (reference sequence). CDR3 amino acids: CASSSPRAGTDTQYF. CDR3 DNA sequence: TGTGCCAGCAGTTCCCCCAGAGCTGGCACAGATACGCAGTATTTT.

This chain links TRBV9 with TRBJ2-2; no definite D call. The CDR3 extends over 13 amino acids. V was pared by 0 bases and J by 6 bases, with 6 bases between. Per the germline V gene, CDR1 is SGDLS and CDR2 is YYNGEE. The DNA of the CDR3 is TGTGCCAGCAGCGTAGGGCGGCCCGGGGAGCTGTTTTTT. It translates to CASSVGRPGELFF. The full variable domain, rest sourced from reference TRBV9 and TRBJ2-2, is DSGVTQTPKHLITATGQRVTLRCSPRSGDLSVYWYQQSLDQGLQFLIQYYNGEERAKGNILERFSAQQFPDLHSELNLSSLELGDSALYFCASSVGRPGELFFGEGSRLTVL.

This chain joins TRBV4-1 and TRBJ2-3, with 12 bases aligning to TRBD2. J lost 2 bases, V lost 6 bases, and 6 bases had no gene match. The germline V gene encodes CDR1 MGHRA and CDR2 YSYEKL. CDR3 length: 16 amino acids. DNA of the CDR3: TGCGCCAGCAGGCGTGGACTAGCGGGGAACACAGATACGCAGTATTTT. It translates to CASRRGLAGNTDTQYF.

The V and J genes are TRBV18 and TRBJ2-7; D perhaps matches TRBD2 (5 bases). This CDR3 is 14 amino acids long. The V end lost 3 bases, the J end lost 1 base, and 10 bases lay between the germline ends. The V gene's germline CDR1 is KGHSH and CDR2 LQKENI. CDR3 in amino acids: CASSPPGNSYEQYF. The DNA for the CDR3 is TGTGCCAGCTCACCTCCCGGGAATTCCTACGAGCAGTACTTC. The complete variable domain, with remaining parts taken from reference TRBV18 and TRBJ2-7, reads NAGVMQNPRHLVRRRGQEARLRCSPMKGHSHVYWYRQLPEEGLKFMVYLQKENIIDESGMPKERFSAEFPKEGPSILRIQQVVRGDSAAYFCASSPPGNSYEQYFGPGTRLTVT.

The rearrangement uses TRBV28 and TRBJ2-7; D tentatively reads TRBD1 or TRBD2 (5 bases each). The length of the CDR3 is 15 residues. Germline CDR1 is MDHEN and CDR2 is SYDVKM. V was pared by 4 bases and J by 3 bases, with 16 bases between. The CDR3 sequence is CASSYTRGLGYEQYF. The CDR3 nucleotides read TGTGCCAGCAGTTACACACGGGGCCTGGGCTACGAGCAGTACTTC.

The J gene is TRBJ2-1, the V gene TRBV28; 11 nucleotides align to TRBD2. Germline CDR1 MDHEN, CDR2 SYDVKM. This CDR3 spans 15 amino acids. Trimming cost V 11 bases and J 4 bases; bases outside gene matches: 10. CDR3 sequence (DNA): TGTGCCGCGGAGATAGCGGGAGGGATATACAATGAGCAGTTCTTC. Protein sequence: CAAEIAGGIYNEQFF.

The genes are TRBV19 and TRBJ2-1; D is possibly TRBD1 (6 bases). Looked up from germline, CDR1 is LNHDA and CDR2 is SQIVND (reference sequence). The CDR3 is made up of 14 amino acids. The V end was cut by 9 bases, the J end by 0 bases, with 12 bases between. The CDR3 coding sequence is TGTGCCAGCAGCCTCAGGGGCTCCTACAATGAGCAGTTCTTC. Encoded protein: CASSLRGSYNEQFF.

Of note for this clone: Additional DNA sequences in this sample encode the identical CDR3. The chain combines TRBV27 with TRBJ2-7; 7 nucleotides agree with TRBD2. Germline CDR1 and CDR2: MNHEY and SMNVEV (reference sequence). V was clipped by 5 bases and J by 2 bases; unmatched bases: 6. This CDR3 comprises 14 residues. CDR3 in DNA: TGTGCCAGCAGTCTCCAACGGGGGGCCTACGAGCAGTACTTC. As protein: CASSLQRGAYEQYF.

The genes are TRBV6-5 and TRBJ1-4; D gene uncertain. CDR1 and CDR2 from the germline V gene are MNHEY and SVGAGI. This CDR3 comprises 14 residues. Between the trimmed V and J ends, which lost 0 bases and 4 bases, there was a span of 6 bases. CDR3 in DNA: TGTGCCAGCAGTTACTCTGCCTATAATGAAAAACTGTTTTTT. Amino acids: CASSYSAYNEKLFF.

The rearrangement uses TRBV28 and TRBJ1-5; possible D gene TRBD1, 5 bases. This CDR3 contains 12 residues. In germline, CDR1 is MDHEN, CDR2 SYDVKM. V lost 2 bases, J lost 13 bases, and 12 bases lay in between. This chain's CDR3 is CASSLQGTNQHF. The CDR3 DNA sequence: TGTGCCAGCAGTTTACAAGGGACGAATCAGCATTTT.

This rearrangement joins TRBV19 to TRBJ1-5; 7 nucleotides agree with TRBD1. This CDR3 contains 17 residues. V gave up 3 bases and J gave up 0 bases; unmatched junction bases: 8. Germline V gives CDR1 LNHDA, CDR2 SQIVND (reference sequence). For the CDR3, the DNA is TGTGCCAGTAGTATTAGAGCCGGGACAGATAGCAATCAGCCCCAGCATTTT. Encoded protein: CASSIRAGTDSNQPQHF.

The chain recombines TRBV6-5 with TRBJ2-1; the D is unclear. Trimming left V 0 bases short and J 6 bases short, with 6 bases between. The CDR3 length is 13 residues. CDR1 is MNHEY, CDR2 SVGAGI, per germline. CDR3 nucleotides: TGTGCCAGCAGTTACTCGAAGGGCAATGAGCAGTTCTTC. Translation: CASSYSKGNEQFF.

This CDR3 reads CASSLAGGPSYEQYF. CDR3 nucleotides: TGTGCCAGCAGCTTAGCGGGAGGGCCGTCCTACGAGCAGTACTTC. The chain carries TRBV7-2 and TRBJ2-7; 7 bases agree with TRBD2. The J segment lost 1 base and the V segment lost 0 bases, leaving 3 bases of the junction unmatched. Germline V gene sequence: CDR1 SGHTA, CDR2 FQGNSA. CDR3 size: 15 residues. Full variable domain (missing parts from reference TRBV7-2 and TRBJ2-7): GAGVSQSPSNKVTEKGKDVELRCDPISGHTALYWYRQSLGQGLEFLIYFQGNSAPDKSGLPSDRFSAERTGGSVSTLTIQRTQQEDSAVYLCASSLAGGPSYEQYFGPGTRLTVT.

The CDR3 nucleotides read TGTGCCAGCAGTTACCGGTCTTACAATGAGCAGTTCTTC. Encoded protein: CASSYRSYNEQFF. The chain has TRBV6-5 and TRBJ2-1; D call uncertain. Trimming removed 2 bases from V and 4 bases from J, with 6 bases in between. The V gene's germline CDR1 is MNHEY and CDR2 SVGAGI. This CDR3 spans 13 amino acids.

This chain uses TRBV7-9 with TRBJ2-1; D is possibly TRBD1 (6 bases). V was pared by 1 base and J by 5 bases, with 18 bases between. Germline lookup yields CDR1 SEHNR and CDR2 FQNEAQ (reference sequence). CDR3 length: 17 residues. CDR3 region: CASSLEGVLDSNNEQFF. The CDR3 region has the DNA TGTGCCAGCAGCTTAGAGGGGGTTTTGGACTCAAACAATGAGCAGTTCTTC.